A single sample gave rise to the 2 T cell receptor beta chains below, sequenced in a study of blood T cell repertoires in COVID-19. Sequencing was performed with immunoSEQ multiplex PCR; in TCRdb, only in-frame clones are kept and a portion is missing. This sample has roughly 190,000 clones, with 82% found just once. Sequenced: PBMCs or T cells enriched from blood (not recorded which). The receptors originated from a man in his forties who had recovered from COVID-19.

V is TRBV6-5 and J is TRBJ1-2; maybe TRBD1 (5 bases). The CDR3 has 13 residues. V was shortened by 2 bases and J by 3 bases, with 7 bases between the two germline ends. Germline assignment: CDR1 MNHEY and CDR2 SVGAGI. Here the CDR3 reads CASSYDSDYGYTF. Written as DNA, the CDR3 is TGTGCCAGCAGTTACGACAGCGACTATGGCTACACCTTC.

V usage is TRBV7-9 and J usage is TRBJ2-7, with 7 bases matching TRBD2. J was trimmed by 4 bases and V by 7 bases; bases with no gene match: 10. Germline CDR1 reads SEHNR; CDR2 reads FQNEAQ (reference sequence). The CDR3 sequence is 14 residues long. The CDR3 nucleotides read TGTGCCAGCAATAAGGCCGGGGGGAGGTACGAGCAGTACTTC. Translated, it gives CASNKAGGRYEQYF.